Listed here are 24 T cell receptor beta chains from one sample, sequenced in a study of T cells in Graves' hyperthyroidism and ophthalmopathy. The TCR beta CDR3 regions underwent amplification using RNA transcripts as the source. HTBI primers drove first-round RT-PCR of the TCR CDR3. TCRdb reprocessed the multiplex PCR reads with MiXCR, giving one entry per CDR3 protein. The sample yields 400,000 or so distinct CDR3 sequences, around 13% seen once. The sample was blood. All receptors come from a woman aged 30 to 39 with Graves' ophthalmopathy.

This clonotype came up many times. Here the CDR3 DNA reads TGTGCCATCAGTGAATCGGATATTTTGAGCACAGATACGCAGTATTTT. Translating gives CAISESDILSTDTQYF. This chain connects TRBV10-3 to TRBJ2-3, with D uncertain. The CDR3 spans 16 residues. The germline V gene has CDR1 ENHRY and CDR2 SYGVKD. V dropped 3 bases and J dropped 0 bases, with 13 bases sitting between them.

The count of this clonotype is one. J is TRBJ2-3 and V is TRBV7-9, with TRBD2 matching 9 bases. Germline V lookup: CDR1 SEHNR, CDR2 FQNEAQ (reference sequence). This CDR3 contains 14 residues. J was trimmed by 9 bases and V by 4 bases; bases with no gene match: 8. This chain's CDR3 is CASSSPPGLATQYF. The DNA for the CDR3 is TGTGCCAGCAGCTCCCCTCCGGGACTAGCCACGCAGTATTTT.

Ten or more counts support this clonotype. The J gene is TRBJ1-1, the V gene TRBV30, with 11 nucleotides matching TRBD1. The junction had 12 bases not matched to a gene; V was cut back by 0 bases and J by 9 bases. Germline CDR1 GTSNPN, CDR2 SVGIG (reference sequence). The CDR3 has 16 residues. The CDR3 region is CAWSVEAGDRGEQAFF. Here the CDR3 DNA reads TGTGCCTGGAGTGTAGAGGCTGGGGACAGGGGGGAACAAGCTTTCTTT.

The chain employs TRBV20-1 and TRBJ2-5, with 9 bases that match TRBD2. The CDR3 covers 16 residues. Trimming removed 0 bases from V and 4 bases from J; junction bases left unmatched: 9. Germline V gene data show CDR1 as DFQATT and CDR2 as SNEGSKA (reference sequence). The CDR3 DNA sequence: TGCAGTGCTAGAGACGGGCGGGGGGGCCCGGCAGAGACCCAGTACTTC. Amino acids: CSARDGRGGPAETQYF.

This clonotype occurred many times. V is TRBV6-1 and J is TRBJ1-2; the D is unclear. Per the germline V gene, CDR1 is MNHNS and CDR2 is SASEGT. The CDR3 is made up of 12 amino acids. Between the trimmed V and J ends, which lost 8 bases and 4 bases, there was a span of 11 bases. The CDR3 DNA reads TGTGCCAGCGGCGGACTGCCCTATGGCTACACCTTC. Its translation: CASGGLPYGYTF.

This clonotype appeared many times. This chain connects TRBV20-1 to TRBJ2-2, with D perhaps TRBD2 (6 bases). Germline V gene lookup returns CDR1 DFQATT and CDR2 SNEGSKA (reference sequence). The CDR3 is 14 residues long. Trimming removed 7 bases at V and 3 bases at J, with 15 bases between. DNA of the CDR3: TGCAGTGTTGGGGGGACGGAGGACACCGGGGAGCTGTTTTTT. Encoded protein: CSVGGTEDTGELFF.

This clonotype was picked up many times. This CDR3 reads CAWAELGSYNEQFF. The CDR3, as DNA: TGTGCCTGGGCAGAGCTTGGTTCCTACAATGAGCAGTTCTTC. This chain uses TRBV30 with TRBJ2-1; D is unresolved. The CDR3 consists of 14 residues. The V gene's germline CDR1 is GTSNPN and CDR2 SVGIG (reference sequence). V gave up 5 bases and J gave up 1 base, with 12 bases separating them.

This clonotype was recorded at least ten times. This chain joins TRBV5-5 and TRBJ1-2, with 7 bases matching TRBD1. With 4 bases clipped from V and 8 bases from J, the junction kept 8 bases outside the gene matches. The CDR3 runs to 13 residues. The germline CDR1 and CDR2 sequences are SGHKS and YYEKEE (reference sequence). The CDR3 loop reads CASSTGENRGYTF. The DNA for the CDR3 is TGTGCCAGCAGCACAGGGGAGAATAGAGGCTACACCTTC.

This clonotype came up many times. The gene calls are TRBV13 and TRBJ2-7; D unclear. CDR1 PRHDT and CDR2 FYEKMQ come from the germline V gene (reference sequence). With 0 bases removed from V and 3 bases from J, the gap between germline ends came to 6 bases. The CDR3 covers 13 residues. CDR3 amino acids: CASSLGLDYEQYF. The CDR3 region has the DNA TGTGCCAGCAGCTTAGGCCTGGACTACGAGCAGTACTTC.

This clonotype was detected ten times or more. This chain links TRBV28 with TRBJ2-5, with a weak D call TRBD2 (5 bases). The CDR3 loop spans 15 amino acids. V was trimmed by 10 bases and J by 5 bases, leaving 23 bases between them. Germline CDR1 and CDR2: MDHEN and SYDVKM. CDR3 in amino acids: CATKVLGSREETQYF. In DNA form, the CDR3 reads TGTGCCACCAAGGTGTTAGGCTCGAGGGAGGAGACCCAGTACTTC.

This clonotype was observed a few times. This chain connects TRBV7-2 to TRBJ1-5; the match to TRBD1 covers 11 bases. The CDR3 loop spans 16 amino acids. V trimming: 5 bases; J trimming: 3 bases; junction bases outside the gene matches: 6. CDR1 is SGHTA, CDR2 FQGNSA, per germline. The CDR3 reads CASSGRDRGFNQPQHF. The CDR3 DNA follows: TGTGCCAGCAGCGGCAGGGACAGGGGGTTCAATCAGCCCCAGCATTTT.

This clonotype was found many times. The chain carries TRBV24-1 and TRBJ1-5, with 10 bases identical to TRBD1. Trimming at V came to 3 bases and at J to 3 bases, leaving 7 bases not matched to a gene. The CDR3 contains 17 residues. Germline CDR1 and CDR2: KGHDR and SFDVKD. Here the CDR3 DNA reads TGTGCCACCAGTGATACCGGGACAGGGGCCCTCAATCAGCCCCAGCATTTT. This encodes CATSDTGTGALNQPQHF.

This clonotype was seen a handful of times. This sequence joins TRBV2 and TRBJ1-4, with no clear D. V was pared by 8 bases and J by 8 bases, with 18 bases between. Germline values: CDR1 SNHLY, CDR2 FYNNEI. The CDR3 length is 14 residues. CDR3 sequence reads: CASEVAGAVEKLFF. The DNA for the CDR3 is TGTGCCAGCGAAGTTGCGGGAGCGGTAGAAAAACTGTTTTTT.

This clonotype was picked up many times. The rearrangement joins TRBV15 to TRBJ2-3; no clear D gene. CDR1 is LNHNV, CDR2 YYDKDF, per germline (reference sequence). There are 15 residues in the CDR3. Trimming left V 3 bases short and J 5 bases short, with 15 bases between. The CDR3: CATSRGGTVGDTQYF. As DNA, the CDR3 is TGTGCCACCAGCAGGGGCGGCACGGTGGGAGATACGCAGTATTTT.

This clonotype has ten or more counts. V usage is TRBV7-2 and J usage is TRBJ1-2; D call uncertain. V was trimmed by 1 base and J by 2 bases, leaving 23 bases between them. CDR3 size: 19 residues. Germline lookup yields CDR1 SGHTA and CDR2 FQGNSA. The CDR3 bases are TGTGCCAGCAGCTTAGGGATGGTTGACCCAGTCAGGCGAAACTATGGCTACACCTTC. This codes for CASSLGMVDPVRRNYGYTF.

This clonotype was seen at least ten times. This chain joins TRBV28 and TRBJ2-7; D perhaps matches TRBD1 (6 bases). The CDR3 covers 13 residues. V lost 8 bases and J lost 4, with 15 bases in between. Per the germline V gene, CDR1 is MDHEN and CDR2 is SYDVKM. CDR3 nucleotide sequence: TGTGCCAGCCGGCACCCGGACAGATACGAGCAGTACTTC. Protein sequence: CASRHPDRYEQYF.

This clonotype has just a few counts. A much more abundant neighbour one base away suggests this may be a read error. This chain joins TRBV3-1 and TRBJ2-7, with D perhaps assigned TRBD1 or TRBD2 (5 bases each). This CDR3 spans 18 amino acids. Trimming pared 4 bases from V and 0 bases from J, leaving 22 bases between. Germline V gene data show CDR1 as LGHDT and CDR2 as YNNKEL (reference sequence). CDR3 nucleotides: TGTGCCAGCAGCCGAGGGCTAGGGGTCGCCTCTGGCTCCTACGAGCAGTACTTC. The encoded protein is CASSRGLGVASGSYEQYF.

In this sample, this clonotype turned up many times. The genes are TRBV12-3 or TRBV12-4 and TRBJ1-1, with D unresolved. V gave up 5 bases and J gave up 0 bases, with 10 bases separating them. The CDR3 is 14 amino acids. CDR3 coding DNA: TGTGCCAGCAGTCACGGAAGTATGAACACTGAAGCTTTCTTT. Its translation is CASSHGSMNTEAFF.

J is TRBJ2-2 and V is TRBV4-1; 8 nucleotides match TRBD1. Per the germline V gene, CDR1 is MGHRA and CDR2 is YSYEKL. This CDR3 comprises 17 residues. With 1 base clipped from V and 6 bases from J, the junction kept 10 bases outside the gene matches. The CDR3 protein is CASSQVQVAGGPGELFF. In nucleotides, the CDR3 is TGCGCCAGCAGCCAAGTCCAAGTCGCAGGGGGCCCCGGGGAGCTGTTTTTT.

In this sample, this clonotype turned up many times. The gene calls are TRBV11-3 and TRBJ1-1, with 8 bases aligning to TRBD1. Germline V gene sequence: CDR1 SGHNT, CDR2 YENEEA. The CDR3 extends over 15 amino acids. With 4 bases clipped from V and 0 bases from J, the junction kept 4 bases outside the gene matches. This CDR3 is CASSSRQGMNTEAFF. The CDR3 bases are TGTGCCAGCAGCTCGAGACAGGGGATGAACACTGAAGCTTTCTTT.

This chain connects TRBV5-6 to TRBJ2-2, with 9 bases matching TRBD1. CDR3 length: 18 residues. Germline CDR1 reads SGHDT; CDR2 reads YYEEEE. The junction had 14 bases not matched to a gene; V was cut back by 5 bases and J by 3 bases. The CDR3 is CASRLGRNRGLYTGELFF. The CDR3 nucleotides are TGTGCCAGCAGACTAGGCCGGAACAGGGGGCTTTACACCGGGGAGCTGTTTTTT.

In this sample, this clonotype turned up many times. This rearrangement joins TRBV15 to TRBJ2-7, with D possibly matching TRBD2 (5 bases). The CDR3 is 13 amino acids. Germline-derived CDR1 and CDR2 are LNHNV and YYDKDF (reference sequence). V was trimmed by 3 bases and J by 1 base, leaving 7 bases between them. In DNA, the CDR3 is TGTGCCACCAGCAGGGAGGAGTCCTACGAGCAGTACTTC. Encoded protein: CATSREESYEQYF.

The chain carries TRBV5-4 and TRBJ1-2; D call uncertain. This CDR3 comprises 14 residues. V gave up 6 bases and J gave up 4 bases, with 16 bases separating them. The germline gives CDR1 SGHNT, CDR2 YYREEE (reference sequence). The CDR3 DNA reads TGTGCCAGCACCTCAGGAAAAAGTGTCTATGGCTACACCTTC. This translates into CASTSGKSVYGYTF.

The V call is TRBV20-1, the J call TRBJ2-1; D is uncertain. The germline V gene encodes CDR1 DFQATT and CDR2 SNEGSKA (reference sequence). The CDR3 consists of 12 residues. The V and J ends lost 3 bases and 6 bases respectively, with 9 bases between them. In DNA form, the CDR3 reads TGCAGTGCTAGTGTAGAGTTCAATGAGCAGTTCTTC. Encoded protein: CSASVEFNEQFF.